These T cell receptor beta chains were read from a single sample in a study of response to subunit inactivated influenza vaccine. A single record per CDR3 protein comes from TCRdb applying MiXCR to the RT-PCR reads. Here the sample spans over 150,000 distinct CDR3 sequences, around 9.9% being singletons. The input for sequencing was non-naive T cells sorted from PBMCs, taken about 40 days after vaccination. Receptor source: a man in his fifties or sixties who received an inactivated influenza vaccine. Each CDR3 is given with its conserved first and last residue. A D gene is named only where the DNA matches it firmly. Not all rows give a size; the values are once, few, many and, for expanded clones, a class.

j_call cdr3_length d_call v_call clone_size cdr3_aa cdr3_nt
TRBJ1-1 15 TRBD1 TRBV5-1 - CASSLGQGLVTEAFF TGCGCCAGCAGCTTGGGACAGGGGCTGGTCACTGAAGCTTTCTTT
TRBJ2-5 18 - TRBV7-8 few CASSLVSASAIIEETQYF TGTGCCAGCAGCTTAGTTTCGGCCTCGGCAATAATCGAAGAGACCCAGTACTTC
TRBJ2-3 15 - TRBV24-1 many CATSDPSEPTDTQYF TGTGCCACCAGTGATCCGTCTGAGCCAACAGATACGCAGTATTTT
TRBJ2-1 16 TRBD2 TRBV12-5 few CASGLSSGRASNEQFF TGTGCTAGTGGTTTGTCCAGCGGGAGGGCCTCTAATGAGCAGTTCTTC
TRBJ2-5 15 - TRBV27 - CASSLHRGNVVTQYF TGTGCCAGCAGTTTACATCGGGGGAATGTGGTGACCCAGTACTTC
TRBJ2-7 13 - TRBV5-5 many CASSLTLSYEQYF TGTGCCAGCAGCTTGACACTCTCCTACGAGCAGTACTTC
TRBJ2-3 16 - TRBV5-1 few CASSFYRDGVTDTQYF TGCGCCAGCAGCTTTTATCGGGACGGAGTCACAGATACGCAGTATTTT
TRBJ2-2 15 TRBD2 TRBV5-1 many CASSETSRGGGELFF TGCGCCAGCAGCGAGACTAGCCGGGGAGGCGGGGAGCTGTTTTTT
TRBJ1-5 15 TRBD1 TRBV12-3/TRBV12-4 - CASNYAGGVNQPQHF TGTGCCAGCAACTATGCAGGGGGGGTCAATCAGCCCCAGCATTTT
TRBJ2-2 14 TRBD1 TRBV7-8 few CASSHRQGVGELFF TGTGCCAGCAGCCATCGACAGGGGGTCGGGGAGCTGTTTTTT
TRBJ2-5 15 - TRBV25-1 - CASSEESYWGETQYF TGTGCCAGCAGTGAAGAATCTTATTGGGGGGAGACCCAGTACTTC
TRBJ2-3 13 - TRBV4-2 few CASSRRETDTQYF TGTGCCAGCAGCCGAAGAGAAACAGATACGCAGTATTTT
TRBJ1-1 14 - TRBV27 few CASSFGGRTTEAFF TGTGCCAGCAGTTTTGGGGGTAGGACCACTGAAGCTTTCTTT
TRBJ2-1 15 TRBD1 TRBV18 many CASSPARTGNNEQFF TGTGCCAGCTCACCGGCGAGGACAGGGAACAATGAGCAGTTCTTC
TRBJ2-7 15 TRBD1 TRBV18 - CASSPPGQVIYEQYF TGTGCCAGCTCACCACCGGGACAGGTAATCTACGAGCAGTACTTC
TRBJ2-1 15 TRBD2 TRBV5-1 - CASSLEASGRNEQFF TGCGCCAGCAGCTTGGAGGCTAGCGGGAGGAATGAGCAGTTCTTC
TRBJ2-7 14 - TRBV4-3 - CASSQIIGASEQYF TGCGCCAGCAGCCAAATTATAGGGGCATCCGAGCAGTACTTC
TRBJ2-1 15 - TRBV29-1 many CSVVPAEGSYNEQFF TGCAGCGTTGTTCCAGCGGAGGGCTCCTACAATGAGCAGTTCTTC
TRBJ2-3 19 - TRBV3-1 few CASSPPSSGTGVRTDTQYF TGTGCCAGCAGCCCACCCTCATCCGGGACTGGGGTTCGCACAGATACGCAGTATTTT